This TCR beta chain originates from a study of glioma-infiltrating T cells. In the study overall: Glioblastomas were WHO grade IV, sampled at first diagnosis; low-grade were grade II. Target coverage was about 4- to 11-fold for 850,000 to 1,000,000 blood T cells.

About this clonotype: Its antigen is unidentified.

Using RNA template, CDR3s of TCR alpha and beta were amplified with iRepertoire arm-PCR. TCRdb re-called the multiplex PCR reads through MiXCR, storing one row per CDR3 protein. Here the sample spans more than 300,000 distinct CDR3 sequences, roughly 41% being singletons. V gave up 5 bases and J gave up 3 bases; unmatched junction bases: 3. CDR1 LNHNV and CDR2 YYDKDF come from the germline V gene (reference sequence). CDR3 length: 13 residues. Study conclusions and caveats: Shared blood CDR3 signature motifs marked patients with low tissue-blood divergence.

Sequences were obtained from glioma tissue, nonneoplastic brain tissue, or PBMCs (not recorded which). The clonotype comes from a human donor with low-grade glioma or glioblastoma, undergoing nonglioma brain surgery, or in good health (not recorded which). The V call is TRBV15, the J call TRBJ2-7; TRBD1 matches 8 bases. CDR3 region: CATSRDRNYEQYF. The CDR3 DNA is TGTGCCACCAGCCGGGACAGGAACTACGAGCAGTACTTC.